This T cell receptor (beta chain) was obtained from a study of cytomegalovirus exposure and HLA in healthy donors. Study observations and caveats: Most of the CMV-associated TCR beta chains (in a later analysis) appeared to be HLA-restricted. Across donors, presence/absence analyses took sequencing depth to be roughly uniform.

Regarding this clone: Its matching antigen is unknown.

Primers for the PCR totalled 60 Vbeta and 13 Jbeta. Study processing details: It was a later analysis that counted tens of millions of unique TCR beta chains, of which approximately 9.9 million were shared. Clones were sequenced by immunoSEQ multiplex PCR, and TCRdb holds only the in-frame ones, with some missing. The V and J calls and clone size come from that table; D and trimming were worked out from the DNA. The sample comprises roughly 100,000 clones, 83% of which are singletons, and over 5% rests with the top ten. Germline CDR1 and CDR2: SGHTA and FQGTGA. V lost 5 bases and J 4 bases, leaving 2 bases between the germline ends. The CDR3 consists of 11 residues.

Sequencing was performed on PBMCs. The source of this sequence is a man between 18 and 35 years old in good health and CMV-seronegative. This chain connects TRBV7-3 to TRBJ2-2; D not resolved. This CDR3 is CASSLTGELFF. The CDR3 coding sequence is TGTGCCAGCAGCCTCACCGGGGAGCTGTTTTTT.